The 21 T cell receptor beta chains in this list originate from one sample, sequenced in a study of cytomegalovirus exposure and HLA in healthy donors. Method: immunoSEQ multiplex PCR; TCRdb's copy keeps in-frame clones and lacks some. The sample contains some 250,000 clones, approximately 83% of which appear only once. Sequencing was performed on PBMCs. The receptors were sampled from a young woman in good health and CMV-seropositive.

This chain links TRBV27 with TRBJ1-1; no reliable D call. The CDR3 length is 15 residues. Germline V gene lookup returns CDR1 MNHEY and CDR2 SMNVEV (reference sequence). Between the trimmed V and J ends, which lost 3 bases and 11 bases, there was a span of 22 bases. The chain's CDR3 is CASSFSQSPSIGAFF. CDR3 in DNA: TGTGCCAGCAGTTTTTCACAGAGCCCGTCCATTGGGGCTTTCTTT.

The chain is built from TRBV20-1 and TRBJ1-1; D is unresolved. Looked up from germline, CDR1 is DFQATT and CDR2 is SNEGSKA (reference sequence). V was shortened by 0 bases and J by 6 bases, with 5 bases between the two germline ends. The CDR3 covers 11 residues. As DNA, the CDR3 is TGCAGTGCTAGAGATCCAGCTGAAGCTTTCTTT. This translates into CSARDPAEAFF.

The chain joins TRBV28 to TRBJ1-2; 8 nucleotides align to TRBD1. The CDR3 is 15 amino acids. J was trimmed by 7 bases and V by 5 bases; bases with no gene match: 12. Germline V gene sequence: CDR1 MDHEN, CDR2 SYDVKM. CDR3 coding DNA: TGTGCCAGCAGTCCGAGCGGACAGGGTTATGGTGGCTACACCTTC. Translation gives CASSPSGQGYGGYTF.

This clone occurred once. The rearrangement uses TRBV19 and TRBJ1-2; 8 bases line up with TRBD1. V gave up 0 bases and J gave up 2 bases; unmatched junction bases: 8. Germline lookup yields CDR1 LNHDA and CDR2 SQIVND (reference sequence). The CDR3 spans 17 residues. The CDR3 nucleotides are TGTGCCAGTAGTATAGATCATTCGACAGGGGCGAACTATGGCTACACCTTC. This codes for CASSIDHSTGANYGYTF.

V and J are TRBV4-1 and TRBJ2-2, with TRBD2 matching over 10 bases. This CDR3 has 18 amino acids. V dropped 1 base and J dropped 0; count of bases not matched to a gene: 5. CDR1 MGHRA and CDR2 YSYEKL come from the germline V gene. CDR3 region: CASSQALAGASNTGELFF. CDR3 coding DNA: TGCGCCAGCAGCCAAGCCCTAGCGGGAGCCTCGAACACCGGGGAGCTGTTTTTT.

This clone has only a few counts. The J gene is TRBJ1-5, the V gene TRBV30; the D gene is possibly TRBD1 (5 bases). The CDR3 is 13 residues long. Germline loops: CDR1 GTSNPN, CDR2 SVGIG (reference sequence). Trimming stripped 0 bases from V and 9 bases from J, with 12 bases between. CDR3 amino acids: CAWSVNRWSPQHF. In DNA, the CDR3 is TGTGCCTGGAGTGTTAACAGGTGGTCGCCCCAGCATTTT.

The V call is TRBV19, the J call TRBJ2-2; perhaps TRBD1 as D (7 bases). The CDR3 sequence is 14 residues long. From germline, CDR1 is LNHDA and CDR2 SQIVND (reference sequence). The V end lost 3 bases, the J end lost 6 bases, and 11 bases lay between the germline ends. In nucleotides, the CDR3 is TGTGCCAGTAGTATGGGCAGGGGGGCCGGGGAGCTGTTTTTT. Amino acids: CASSMGRGAGELFF. Together with reference TRBV19 and TRBJ2-2, the CDR3 gives the full variable domain: DGGITQSPKYLFRKEGQNVTLSCEQNLNHDAMYWYRQDPGQGLRLIYYSQIVNDFQKGDIAEGYSVSREKKESFPLTVTSAQKNPTAFYLCASSMGRGAGELFFGEGSRLTVL.

The chain recombines TRBV7-2 with TRBJ1-5, with 10 nucleotides matching TRBD1. Germline assignment: CDR1 SGHTA and CDR2 FQGNSA. The V gene end was trimmed by 10 bases and the J gene end by 4 bases; junction bases not matched to a gene: 4. The CDR3 is 13 amino acids. CDR3 in DNA: TGTGCCAACGGGGACAGGGGTAATCAGCCCCAGCATTTT. This encodes CANGDRGNQPQHF.

This chain links TRBV19 with TRBJ1-5; 10 positions agree with TRBD1. The V gene's germline CDR1 is LNHDA and CDR2 SQIVND (reference sequence). The CDR3 covers 16 residues. Unmatched junction bases numbered 7, after V lost 6 bases and J lost 2 bases. CDR3 residues: CASSPGTGEGNQPQHF. The CDR3 DNA reads TGTGCCAGTAGCCCCGGGACAGGGGAGGGCAATCAGCCCCAGCATTTT. The whole variable domain, filled in from reference TRBV19 and TRBJ1-5, reads DGGITQSPKYLFRKEGQNVTLSCEQNLNHDAMYWYRQDPGQGLRLIYYSQIVNDFQKGDIAEGYSVSREKKESFPLTVTSAQKNPTAFYLCASSPGTGEGNQPQHFGDGTRLSIL.

This sequence joins TRBV7-8 and TRBJ2-2; D gene uncertain. Trimming stripped 3 bases from V and 5 bases from J, with 10 bases between. CDR1 is SGHVS, CDR2 FQNEAQ, per germline. This CDR3 spans 14 amino acids. The CDR3 DNA sequence: TGTGCCAGCAGCTTGTTAGCTGGTACCGGGGAGCTGTTTTTT. Residues: CASSLLAGTGELFF. The entire variable domain, with the rest obtained from reference TRBV7-8 and TRBJ2-2, is as follows: GAGVSQSPRYKVAKRGQDVALRCDPISGHVSLFWYQQALGQGPEFLTYFQNEAQLDKSGLPSDRFFAERPEGSVSTLKIQRTQQEDSAVYLCASSLLAGTGELFFGEGSRLTVL.

On this clone: The sample holds other DNA sequences that translate to the same CDR3. The chain carries TRBV6-1 and TRBJ1-5; 8 bases are a match to TRBD1. The V segment lost 4 bases and the J segment 2 bases; nucleotides outside the gene matches: 7. The germline V gene has CDR1 MNHNS and CDR2 SASEGT. The CDR3 loop spans 16 amino acids. The CDR3 DNA is TGTGCCAGCAGTGGGGGCCAGGGGGCCGGCAATCAGCCCCAGCATTTT. As protein: CASSGGQGAGNQPQHF.

V gene TRBV5-1 combines with J gene TRBJ2-7; 8 bases map to TRBD1. CDR3 size: 14 residues. Germline trimming cut 5 bases from V and 3 bases from J; bases unmatched to any gene: 7. Germline lookup yields CDR1 SGHRS and CDR2 YFSETQ. CDR3 region: CASSYGTGSYEQYF. The CDR3 coding sequence is TGCGCCAGCAGTTATGGGACAGGTAGCTACGAGCAGTACTTC. Full variable domain (missing parts from reference TRBV5-1 and TRBJ2-7): KAGVTQTPRYLIKTRGQQVTLSCSPISGHRSVSWYQQTPGQGLQFLFEYFSETQRNKGNFPGRFSGRQFSNSRSEMNVSTLELGDSALYLCASSYGTGSYEQYFGPGTRLTVT.

The J gene is TRBJ1-1, the V gene TRBV9; tentative D call: TRBD1 (5 bases). The CDR3 contains 14 residues. V shed 3 bases and J shed 4 bases, with 13 bases lying between them. Germline CDR1 SGDLS, CDR2 YYNGEE. The CDR3 DNA follows: TGTGCCAGCAGCGCCCAGGGAACGAGCACTGAAGCTTTCTTT. The encoded protein is CASSAQGTSTEAFF. Based on the CDR3 plus reference TRBV9 and TRBJ1-1, the full variable domain is DSGVTQTPKHLITATGQRVTLRCSPRSGDLSVYWYQQSLDQGLQFLIQYYNGEERAKGNILERFSAQQFPDLHSELNLSSLELGDSALYFCASSAQGTSTEAFFGQGTRLTVV.

The genes are TRBV7-8 and TRBJ1-1, with 8 bases matching TRBD1. Losses at the gene ends were 5 bases for V and 3 bases for J; bases not matched to a gene: 8. CDR3 length: 15 amino acids. Germline CDR1 reads SGHVS; CDR2 reads FQNEAQ. The CDR3 DNA is TGTGCCAGCAGCACACGACAGGGGATTGACACTGAAGCTTTCTTT. Residues: CASSTRQGIDTEAFF.

V usage is TRBV2 and J usage is TRBJ2-2; TRBD2 agrees at 8 bases. The junction had 4 bases not matched to a gene; V was cut back by 6 bases and J by 4 bases. The CDR3 sequence is 14 residues long. Germline CDR1 SNHLY, CDR2 FYNNEI. The CDR3: CASRTSVSTGELFF. The CDR3 DNA reads as TGTGCCAGCAGGACTAGCGTCTCCACCGGGGAGCTGTTTTTT.

The CDR3 is CASSRLAGAGKNIQYF. In DNA form, the CDR3 reads TGCGCCAGCAGCCGACTAGCGGGAGCAGGCAAAAACATTCAGTACTTC. This rearrangement joins TRBV5-1 to TRBJ2-4, with TRBD2 identical over 12 bases. With V trimmed by 4 bases and J by 3 bases, 5 bases remained unmatched. This CDR3 has 16 residues. Looked up from germline, CDR1 is SGHRS and CDR2 is YFSETQ.

The V and J genes are TRBV19 and TRBJ1-1, with 10 bases matching TRBD1. V lost 5 bases to trimming and J lost 4 bases; unmatched junction nucleotides: 7. CDR1 LNHDA and CDR2 SQIVND come from the germline V gene (reference sequence). There are 15 residues in the CDR3. The CDR3 loop reads CASSPDRGTGTEAFF. In DNA form, the CDR3 reads TGTGCCAGTAGTCCGGACAGGGGGACGGGCACTGAAGCTTTCTTT.

This rearrangement joins TRBV7-2 to TRBJ2-1; D remains ambiguous. Looked up from germline, CDR1 is SGHTA and CDR2 is FQGNSA. The CDR3 runs 15 residues. Trimming took off 4 bases at V and 0 bases at J, with 10 bases between the two ends. For the CDR3, the DNA is TGTGCCAGCAGCTCACTCCCGAGCTCCTACAATGAGCAGTTCTTC. This gives the protein CASSSLPSSYNEQFF.

The rearrangement links TRBV27 to TRBJ2-2; TRBD1 might be the D (7 bases). The CDR3 extends over 14 amino acids. CDR1 and CDR2 from the germline V gene are MNHEY and SMNVEV (reference sequence). The V and J ends lost 3 bases and 4 bases respectively, with 9 bases between them. CDR3 amino acids: CASSFQGGTGELFF. For the CDR3, the DNA is TGTGCCAGCAGTTTTCAGGGGGGCACCGGGGAGCTGTTTTTT.

J is TRBJ2-1 and V is TRBV2; D remains unclear. Germline-derived CDR1 and CDR2 are SNHLY and FYNNEI. V shed 1 base and J shed 3 bases, with 7 bases lying between them. CDR3 length: 14 residues. CDR3: CASSEGTNYNEQFF. For the CDR3, the DNA is TGTGCCAGCAGTGAAGGAACTAACTACAATGAGCAGTTCTTC.

The J gene is TRBJ2-1, the V gene TRBV18; 9 bases agree with TRBD2. Germline V gene data show CDR1 as KGHSH and CDR2 as LQKENI. Germline trimming cut 3 bases from V and 6 bases from J; bases unmatched to any gene: 9. The CDR3 length is 16 residues. CDR3 nucleotides: TGTGCCAGCTCACCTTCCTTAGCGGGAGCACGCAATGAGCAGTTCTTC. Its translation is CASSPSLAGARNEQFF.